Each of the 8 T cell receptor beta chains below was sequenced from the same sample in a study of blood T cell repertoires in COVID-19. Clones were sequenced by immunoSEQ multiplex PCR, and TCRdb holds only the in-frame ones, with some missing. Among 70,000 to 100,000 clones listed, roughly 90% were seen once. The sequenced material came from peripheral blood. These TCRs come from an elderly woman with active or convalescent COVID-19.

The genes are TRBV10-3 and TRBJ2-7; D is possibly TRBD1 (5 bases). Germline-derived CDR1 and CDR2 are ENHRY and SYGVKD. Between the trimmed V and J ends, which lost 6 bases and 2 bases, there was a span of 11 bases. This CDR3 has 13 residues. For the CDR3, the DNA is TGTGCCATCAGGGCAAGGGGCCCCTACGAGCAGTACTTC. Translating gives CAIRARGPYEQYF.

This chain links TRBV5-1 with TRBJ1-4; D gene ambiguous. Deletions cut 0 bases from V and 4 bases from J, with 4 bases between. The length of the CDR3 is 13 residues. Looked up from germline, CDR1 is SGHRS and CDR2 is YFSETQ. The CDR3 here is CASSLDNNEKLFF. The CDR3 DNA sequence: TGCGCCAGCAGCTTGGACAATAATGAAAAACTGTTTTTT. Filled out from reference TRBV5-1 and TRBJ1-4, the complete variable domain reads KAGVTQTPRYLIKTRGQQVTLSCSPISGHRSVSWYQQTPGQGLQFLFEYFSETQRNKGNFPGRFSGRQFSNSRSEMNVSTLELGDSALYLCASSLDNNEKLFFGSGTQLSVL.

The chain joins TRBV14 to TRBJ2-2; D gene unclear. CDR1 and CDR2 (germline): SGHDN, FVKESK. The CDR3 length is 13 residues. Trimming shortened V by 2 bases and J by 6 bases, and 7 bases separated the two germline ends. Here the CDR3 reads CASSQQSAGELFF. The DNA of the CDR3 is TGTGCCAGCAGCCAACAATCAGCCGGGGAGCTGTTTTTT.

This clone was found a few times. The genes are TRBV2 and TRBJ1-1, with 7 bases identical to TRBD1. The CDR3 runs 15 residues. CDR1 and CDR2 from the germline V gene are SNHLY and FYNNEI. The J segment lost 2 bases and the V segment lost 5 bases, leaving 8 bases of the junction unmatched. Here the CDR3 reads CASSPPTGRNTEAFF. DNA of the CDR3: TGTGCCAGCAGTCCCCCGACAGGGCGCAACACTGAAGCTTTCTTT.

The chain links TRBV28 to TRBJ2-1; 12 bases are a match to TRBD2. Trimming removed 7 bases from V and 0 bases from J; junction bases left unmatched: 7. This CDR3 spans 17 amino acids. Germline CDR1 MDHEN, CDR2 SYDVKM. CDR3 loop: CASNPGLAGDSYNEQFF. Here the CDR3 DNA reads TGTGCCAGCAACCCGGGACTAGCGGGTGACTCCTACAATGAGCAGTTCTTC.

This chain joins TRBV7-2 and TRBJ1-1, with 8 positions matching TRBD1. The CDR3 is made up of 15 amino acids. Germline assignment: CDR1 SGHTA and CDR2 FQGNSA. V lost 4 bases and J lost 5; bases outside the gene matches: 9. The CDR3 sequence is CASSSRTGLRTEAFF. Written as DNA, the CDR3 is TGTGCCAGCAGCTCGAGGACAGGGCTGAGAACTGAAGCTTTCTTT.

This sequence joins TRBV2 and TRBJ2-7; the match to TRBD1 covers 8 bases. The length of the CDR3 is 12 residues. Germline loops: CDR1 SNHLY, CDR2 FYNNEI. Losses at the gene ends were 7 bases for V and 13 bases for J; bases not matched to a gene: 12. CDR3 in DNA: TGTGCCAGCACCTTAGGACAGGGCCCTAGATACTTC. As protein: CASTLGQGPRYF. Using reference TRBV2 and TRBJ2-7 for the parts outside the CDR3, the full variable domain is EPEVTQTPSHQVTQMGQEVILRCVPISNHLYFYWYRQILGQKVEFLVSFYNNEISEKSEIFDDQFSVERPDGSNFTLKIRSTKLEDSAMYFCASTLGQGPRYFGPGTRLTVT.

This clone was seen only once. This rearrangement joins TRBV28 to TRBJ1-5, with 9 bases aligning to TRBD1. The germline CDR1 and CDR2 sequences are MDHEN and SYDVKM. This CDR3 is 14 amino acids long. With 2 bases clipped from V and 9 bases from J, the junction kept 5 bases outside the gene matches. Written as DNA, the CDR3 is TGTGCCAGCAGTTTAACAGGGGGCCCCTCGCCCCAGCATTTT. Protein: CASSLTGGPSPQHF.